The entry that follows covers one TCR beta chain sequence. What it binds is unknown. V was shortened by 0 bases and J by 4 bases, with 16 bases between the two germline ends. This CDR3 region has 17 residues. The germline V gene has CDR1 KGHSH and CDR2 LQKENI. Autoimmune disease history or systemic immunosuppression excluded patients. The sample is drawn from a study of OX40 agonist ivuxolimab in advanced cancers. Whole-study results and caveats: With doses of 0.1 to 3.0 mg/kg, CD4+ and CD8+ blood T cells had undergone clonal expansion by week 6.

Data came from immunoSEQ multiplex PCR; TCRdb stores just in-frame clones and leaves some out. The sample yields about 42,000 clones, approximately 86% seen once. The J gene is TRBJ2-1, the V gene TRBV18; D may be TRBD1 (6 bases). The TCR comes from an adult with an advanced solid tumor such as melanoma, head and neck, liver or kidney cancer. Sequenced here: CD4+ or CD8+ T cells sorted from blood, sampled in a trial of the OX40 agonist ivuxolimab. CDR3 DNA: TGTGCCAGCTCACCACCTTTTGGGGGCCCCTTATACAATGAGCAGTTCTTC. Its translation: CASSPPFGGPLYNEQFF.